The 8 T cell receptor beta chains presented below share a single source sample, sequenced in a study of cytotoxic CD8 clonotypes in ibrutinib-treated CLL. The method was immunoSEQ multiplex PCR; TCRdb's version includes in-frame clones alone and lacks a portion of them. The sample consists of tens of thousands of clones, 55% to 70% of them appearing once. Sequences were derived from PBMCs, sampled after 24 months of ibrutinib treatment. These receptors came from a human donor with chronic lymphocytic leukemia.

This clone was observed a handful of times. This chain uses TRBV5-1 with TRBJ2-5; weak D call: TRBD1 (6 bases). The germline V gene encodes CDR1 SGHRS and CDR2 YFSETQ. The length of the CDR3 is 14 residues. Trimming took 2 bases from V and 5 from J, leaving 13 bases between them. The CDR3 DNA follows: TGCGCCAGCAGCTTCACAGGGTCCCTGGAGACCCAGTACTTC. It yields the protein CASSFTGSLETQYF.

V usage is TRBV6-1 and J usage is TRBJ2-3; 8 bases line up with TRBD2. V lost 3 bases to trimming and J lost 4 bases; unmatched junction nucleotides: 9. The CDR3 is made up of 16 amino acids. The V gene's germline CDR1 is MNHNS and CDR2 SASEGT. DNA of the CDR3: TGTGCCAGCAGTGATTCGGCGGGAGGCGCCCCAGATACGCAGTATTTT. Its translation is CASSDSAGGAPDTQYF.

The V and J genes are TRBV15 and TRBJ1-4; weak D call: TRBD1 (6 bases). The CDR3 contains 15 residues. Trimming removed 5 bases from V and 7 bases from J, with 17 bases in between. From germline, CDR1 is LNHNV and CDR2 YYDKDF (reference sequence). For the CDR3, the DNA is TGTGCCACCAGCGACAGGACGGGTGTGGTTGAAAAACTGTTTTTT. This codes for CATSDRTGVVEKLFF. Supplemented by reference TRBV15 and TRBJ1-4, the full variable domain reads DAMVIQNPRYQVTQFGKPVTLSCSQTLNHNVMYWYQQKSSQAPKLLFHYYDKDFNNEADTPDNFQSRRPNTSFCFLDIRSPGLGDTAMYLCATSDRTGVVEKLFFGSGTQLSVL.

This chain connects TRBV4-2 to TRBJ1-4, with TRBD1 matching over 11 bases. The CDR3 has 16 residues. CDR1 is LGHNA, CDR2 YNFKEQ, per germline. The V gene end was trimmed by 3 bases and the J gene end by 2 bases; junction bases not matched to a gene: 2. CDR3 nucleotides: TGTGCCAGCAGCCAGGACAGGGGGCAGACTAATGAAAAACTGTTTTTT. Translating it yields CASSQDRGQTNEKLFF.

The chain combines TRBV19 with TRBJ2-3; 9 bases are a match to TRBD2. Germline V gives CDR1 LNHDA, CDR2 SQIVND (reference sequence). This CDR3 has 15 residues. J gave up 4 bases and V 5 bases, and 7 bases lay outside the gene matches. The CDR3 DNA reads as TGTGCCAGTAGTTGGGAGCGGGAGGATGCAGATACGCAGTATTTT. Its protein product is CASSWEREDADTQYF.

The chain couples TRBV5-6 to TRBJ1-5; perhaps TRBD1 as D (5 bases). Germline V gene lookup returns CDR1 SGHDT and CDR2 YYEEEE. The ends were cut back, 2 bases at V and 1 base at J, with 10 bases in the middle. The CDR3 has 15 residues. As DNA, the CDR3 is TGTGCCAGCAGCTTTGGGGGATTCAGCAATCAGCCCCAGCATTTT. Translating it yields CASSFGGFSNQPQHF.

The gene calls are TRBV5-1 and TRBJ1-4, with a tentative D call TRBD1 (6 bases). CDR1 is SGHRS and CDR2 is YFSETQ in the germline V gene. The CDR3 totals 15 residues. Trimming removed 4 bases from V and 6 bases from J, with 16 bases in between. CDR3 sequence: CASSPRGQTDEKLFF. The CDR3 region has the DNA TGCGCCAGCAGCCCCAGGGGCCAGACTGATGAAAAACTGTTTTTT.

This chain links TRBV19 with TRBJ2-5; 12 bases fit TRBD1. Germline V CDR1 and CDR2: LNHDA, SQIVND (reference sequence). J lost 5 bases, V lost 7 bases, and 8 bases had no gene match. This CDR3 region has 15 residues. The CDR3 sequence: CASKGTGGEFETQYF. The CDR3 DNA reads as TGTGCCAGTAAAGGGACAGGGGGCGAATTCGAGACCCAGTACTTC.